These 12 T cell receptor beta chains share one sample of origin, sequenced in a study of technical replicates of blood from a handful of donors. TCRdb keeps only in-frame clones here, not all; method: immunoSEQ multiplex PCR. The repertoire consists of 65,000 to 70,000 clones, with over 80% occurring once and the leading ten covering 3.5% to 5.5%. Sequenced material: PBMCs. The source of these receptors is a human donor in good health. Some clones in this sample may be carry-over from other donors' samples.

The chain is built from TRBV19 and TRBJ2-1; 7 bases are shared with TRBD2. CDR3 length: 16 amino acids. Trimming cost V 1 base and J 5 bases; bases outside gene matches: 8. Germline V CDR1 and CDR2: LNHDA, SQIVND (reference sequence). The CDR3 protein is CASSIVSGRKNNEQFF. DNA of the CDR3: TGTGCCAGTAGTATAGTATCCGGGAGGAAGAACAATGAGCAGTTCTTC.

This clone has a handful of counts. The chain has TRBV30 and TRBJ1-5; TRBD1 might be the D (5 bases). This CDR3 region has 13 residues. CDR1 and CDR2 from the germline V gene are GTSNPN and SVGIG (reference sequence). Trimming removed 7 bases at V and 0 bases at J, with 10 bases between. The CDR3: CALGLDSNQPQHF. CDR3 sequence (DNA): TGTGCCTTGGGACTCGATAGCAATCAGCCCCAGCATTTT. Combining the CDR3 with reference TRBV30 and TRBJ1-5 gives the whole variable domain SQTIHQWPATLVQPVGSPLSLECTVEGTSNPNLYWYRQAAGRGLQLLFYSVGIGQISSEVPQNLSASRPQDRQFILSSKKLLLSDSGFYLCALGLDSNQPQHFGDGTRLSIL.

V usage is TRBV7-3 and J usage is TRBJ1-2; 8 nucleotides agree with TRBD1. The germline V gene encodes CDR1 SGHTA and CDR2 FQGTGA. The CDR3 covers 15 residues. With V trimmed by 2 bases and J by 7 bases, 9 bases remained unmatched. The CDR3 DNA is TGTGCCAGCAGCTTAGGGCAGGGGGCTGACGGTGGCTACACCTTC. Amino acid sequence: CASSLGQGADGGYTF.

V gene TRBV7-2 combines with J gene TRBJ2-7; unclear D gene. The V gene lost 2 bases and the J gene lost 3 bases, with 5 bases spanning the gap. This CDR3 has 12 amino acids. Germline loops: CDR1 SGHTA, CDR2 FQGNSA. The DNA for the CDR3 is TGTGCCAGCAGCTTATTTCTCTACGAGCAGTACTTC. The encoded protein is CASSLFLYEQYF.

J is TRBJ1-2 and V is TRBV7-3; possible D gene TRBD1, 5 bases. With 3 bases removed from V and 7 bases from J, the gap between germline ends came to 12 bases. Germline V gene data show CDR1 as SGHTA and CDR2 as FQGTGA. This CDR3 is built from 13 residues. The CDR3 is CASSFAGSTGYTF. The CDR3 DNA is TGTGCCAGCAGCTTTGCAGGGTCTACTGGCTACACCTTC.

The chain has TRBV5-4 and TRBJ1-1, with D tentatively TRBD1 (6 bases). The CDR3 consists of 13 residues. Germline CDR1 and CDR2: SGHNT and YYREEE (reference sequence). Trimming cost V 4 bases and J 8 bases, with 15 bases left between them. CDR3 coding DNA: TGTGCCAGCAGCCCCTGGACAGAGGCCGAAGCTTTCTTT. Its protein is CASSPWTEAEAFF.

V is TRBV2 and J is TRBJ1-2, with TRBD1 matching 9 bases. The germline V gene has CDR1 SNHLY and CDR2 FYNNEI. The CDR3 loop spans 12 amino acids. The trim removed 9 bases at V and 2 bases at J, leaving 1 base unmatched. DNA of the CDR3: TGTGCCAGGGGGACAGGGAACTATGGCTACACCTTC. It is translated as CARGTGNYGYTF.

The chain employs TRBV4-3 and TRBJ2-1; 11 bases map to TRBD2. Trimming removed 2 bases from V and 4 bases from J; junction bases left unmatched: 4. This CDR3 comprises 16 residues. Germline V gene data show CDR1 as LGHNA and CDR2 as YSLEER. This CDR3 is CASSQHIAGGYNEQFF. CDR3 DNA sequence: TGCGCCAGCAGCCAACACATAGCGGGAGGGTACAATGAGCAGTTCTTC.

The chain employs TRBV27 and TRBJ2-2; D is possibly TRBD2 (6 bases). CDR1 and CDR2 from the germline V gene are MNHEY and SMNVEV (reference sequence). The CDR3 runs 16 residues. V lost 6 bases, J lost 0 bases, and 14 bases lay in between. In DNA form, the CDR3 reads TGTGCCAGCAGCACCTCGGGAGCCACGAACACCGGGGAGCTGTTTTTT. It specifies CASSTSGATNTGELFF.

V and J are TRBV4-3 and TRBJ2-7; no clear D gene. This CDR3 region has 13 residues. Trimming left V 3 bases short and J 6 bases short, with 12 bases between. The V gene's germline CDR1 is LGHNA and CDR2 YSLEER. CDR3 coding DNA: TGCGCCAGCAGCCACGATGAGGTGGGCGAGCAGTACTTC. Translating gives CASSHDEVGEQYF.

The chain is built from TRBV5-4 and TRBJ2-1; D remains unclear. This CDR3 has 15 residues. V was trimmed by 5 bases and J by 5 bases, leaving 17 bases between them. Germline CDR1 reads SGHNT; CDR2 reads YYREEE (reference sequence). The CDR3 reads CASSPGSVPDNEQFF. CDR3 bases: TGTGCCAGCAGTCCGGGTTCAGTTCCCGACAATGAGCAGTTCTTC.

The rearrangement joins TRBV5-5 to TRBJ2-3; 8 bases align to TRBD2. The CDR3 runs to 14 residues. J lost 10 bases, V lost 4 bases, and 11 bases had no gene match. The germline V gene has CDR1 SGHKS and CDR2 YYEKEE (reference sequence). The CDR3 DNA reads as TGTGCCAGCAGCCCGGGACTAGACGCAGTTGCGCAGTATTTT. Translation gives CASSPGLDAVAQYF.